This T cell receptor (beta chain) was recorded in a study of T-cell reconstitution after alpha-beta-depleted transplantation in children. Study conclusions and caveats: The study traced high day-60 TCRbeta diversity in some patients to surviving recipient T cells and thymic progenitors.

CDR3 length equals 13 residues. J gave up 3 bases and V 4 bases, and 3 bases lay outside the gene matches. CDR1 SQVTM and CDR2 ANQGSEA come from the germline V gene. Unique molecular identifiers were incorporated into the prepared TCRbeta library. Via MiXCR, TCRdb re-called the PCR reads, giving one row per CDR3 protein. The profile shows about 580,000 distinct CDR3 sequences, roughly 23% of them singletons. This clonotype has only one observation. Its antigen is as yet unknown. This clonotype was obtained from a boy younger than two who had a stem cell transplant for acute myeloid leukemia, so the T cells may come from the graft donor. The chain recombines TRBV29-1 with TRBJ2-1; 7 bases are a match to TRBD2. The sequencing used PBMCs, mostly from graft donor cells, collected 360 days after TCRalphabeta/CD19-depleted stem cell transplant. The CDR3 DNA reads TGCAGCGTTGGCGGGAGCTACTACAATGAGCAGTTCTTC. Its protein product is CSVGGSYYNEQFF.